This T cell receptor beta chain was sequenced during a study of T cell changes during pregnancy in multiple sclerosis. The assay was immunoSEQ multiplex PCR, and TCRdb's table has in-frame clones only and misses some. Of some 80,000 clones detected, 92% appear once; the ten largest clones hold 2.5% to 3%. Germline-derived CDR1 and CDR2 are SGHVS and FQNEAQ. V lost 1 base and J 4 bases, leaving 14 bases between the germline ends. This CDR3 contains 15 residues. This sequence was found in a female donor with multiple sclerosis, enrolled in a pregnancy study. The chain combines TRBV7-8 with TRBJ2-7; D is uncertain. The sequences come from peripheral blood, collected before pregnancy. The CDR3 reads CASSLDLGPIYEQYF. The CDR3 nucleotides are TGTGCCAGCAGCTTAGATCTTGGCCCCATTTACGAGCAGTACTTC. The whole variable domain, remainder taken from reference TRBV7-8 and TRBJ2-7, is GAGVSQSPRYKVAKRGQDVALRCDPISGHVSLFWYQQALGQGPEFLTYFQNEAQLDKSGLPSDRFFAERPEGSVSTLKIQRTQQEDSAVYLCASSLDLGPIYEQYFGPGTRLTVT.